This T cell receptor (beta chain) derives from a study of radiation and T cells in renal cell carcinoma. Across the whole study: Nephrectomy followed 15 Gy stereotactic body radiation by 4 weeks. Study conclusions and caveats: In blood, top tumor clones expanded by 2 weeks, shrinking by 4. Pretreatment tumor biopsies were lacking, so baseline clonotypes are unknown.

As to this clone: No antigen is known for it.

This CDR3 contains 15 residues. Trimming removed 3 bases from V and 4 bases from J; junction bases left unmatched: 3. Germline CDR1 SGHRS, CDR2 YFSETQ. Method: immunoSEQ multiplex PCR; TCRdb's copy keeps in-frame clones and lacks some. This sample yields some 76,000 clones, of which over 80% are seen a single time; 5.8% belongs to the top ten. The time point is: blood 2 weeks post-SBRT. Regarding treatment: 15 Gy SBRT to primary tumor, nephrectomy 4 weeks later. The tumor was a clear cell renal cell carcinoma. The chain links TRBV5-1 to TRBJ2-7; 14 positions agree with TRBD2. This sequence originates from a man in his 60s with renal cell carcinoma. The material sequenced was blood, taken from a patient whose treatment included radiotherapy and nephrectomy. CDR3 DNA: TGCGCCAGCAGCTCGACTAGCGGGAGGGCGTACGAGCAGTACTTC. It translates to CASSSTSGRAYEQYF.